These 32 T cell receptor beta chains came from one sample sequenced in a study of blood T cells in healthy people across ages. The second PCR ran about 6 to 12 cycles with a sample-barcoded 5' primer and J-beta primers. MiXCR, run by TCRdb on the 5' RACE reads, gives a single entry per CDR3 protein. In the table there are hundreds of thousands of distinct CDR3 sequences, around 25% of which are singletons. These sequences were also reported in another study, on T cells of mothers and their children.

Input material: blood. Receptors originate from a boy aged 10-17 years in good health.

The chain's CDR3 is CASSYSRRVGSPLHF. CDR3 DNA sequence: TGTGCCAGCAGTTACTCTCGACGGGTCGGCTCACCCCTCCACTTT. This chain links TRBV6-2 or TRBV6-3 with TRBJ1-6, with D hard to call. The germline V gene encodes CDR1 MNHEY and CDR2 SVGEGT. The CDR3 runs to 15 residues. V was cut by 0 bases and J by 10 bases, with 13 bases left in between.

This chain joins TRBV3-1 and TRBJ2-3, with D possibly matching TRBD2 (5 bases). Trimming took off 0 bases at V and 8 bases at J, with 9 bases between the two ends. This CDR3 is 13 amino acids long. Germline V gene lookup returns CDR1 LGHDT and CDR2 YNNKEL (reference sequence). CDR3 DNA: TGTGCCAGCAGCCAAGATGGAGGAGGTACGCAGTATTTT. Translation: CASSQDGGGTQYF.

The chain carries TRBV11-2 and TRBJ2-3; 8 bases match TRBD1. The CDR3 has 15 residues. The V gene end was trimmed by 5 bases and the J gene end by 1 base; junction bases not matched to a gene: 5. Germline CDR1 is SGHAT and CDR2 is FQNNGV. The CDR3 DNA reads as TGTGCCAGCAGCCCACAGGGGGGTCGCACAGATACGCAGTATTTT. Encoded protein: CASSPQGGRTDTQYF. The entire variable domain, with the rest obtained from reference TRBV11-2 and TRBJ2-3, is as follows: EAGVAQSPRYKIIEKRQSVAFWCNPISGHATLYWYQQILGQGPKLLIQFQNNGVVDDSQLPKDRFSAERLKGVDSTLKIQPAKLEDSAVYLCASSPQGGRTDTQYFGPGTRLTVL.

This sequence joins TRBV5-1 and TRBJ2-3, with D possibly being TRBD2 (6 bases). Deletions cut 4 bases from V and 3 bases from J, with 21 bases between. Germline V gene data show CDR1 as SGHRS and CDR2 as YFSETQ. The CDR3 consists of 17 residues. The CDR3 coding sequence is TGCGCCAGCAGCCCTGTGTGGAGGGAGTACGAGACAGATACGCAGTATTTT. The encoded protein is CASSPVWREYETDTQYF.

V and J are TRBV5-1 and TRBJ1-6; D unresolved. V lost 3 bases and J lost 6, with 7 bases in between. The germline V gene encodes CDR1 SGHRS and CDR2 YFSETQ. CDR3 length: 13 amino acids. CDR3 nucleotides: TGCGCCAGCAGCTACGAGAGTAATTCACCCCTCCACTTT. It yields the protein CASSYESNSPLHF.

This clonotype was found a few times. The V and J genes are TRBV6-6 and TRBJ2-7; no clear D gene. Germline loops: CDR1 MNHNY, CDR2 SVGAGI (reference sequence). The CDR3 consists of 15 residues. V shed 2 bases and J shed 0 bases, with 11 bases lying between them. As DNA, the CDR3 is TGTGCCAGCAGTTACGGCATTAAAGGCTCCTACGAGCAGTACTTC. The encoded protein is CASSYGIKGSYEQYF.

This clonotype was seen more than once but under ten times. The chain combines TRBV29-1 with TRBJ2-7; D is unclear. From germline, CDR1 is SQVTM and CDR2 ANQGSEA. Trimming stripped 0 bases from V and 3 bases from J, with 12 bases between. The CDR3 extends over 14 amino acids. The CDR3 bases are TGCAGCGTTGAAGATCGTCAGGAAAACTACGAGCAGTACTTC. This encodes CSVEDRQENYEQYF.

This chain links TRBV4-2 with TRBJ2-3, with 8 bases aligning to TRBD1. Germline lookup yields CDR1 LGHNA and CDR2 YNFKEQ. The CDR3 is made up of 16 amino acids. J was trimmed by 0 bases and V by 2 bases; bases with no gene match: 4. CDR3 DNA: TGTGCCAGCAGCCAACCCGGGACAGGCAGCACAGATACGCAGTATTTT. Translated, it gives CASSQPGTGSTDTQYF.

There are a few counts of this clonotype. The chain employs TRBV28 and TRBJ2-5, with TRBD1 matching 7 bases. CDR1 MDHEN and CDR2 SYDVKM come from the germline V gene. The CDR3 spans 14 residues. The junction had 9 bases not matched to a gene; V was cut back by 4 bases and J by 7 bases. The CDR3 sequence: CASSSPSTGTTQYF. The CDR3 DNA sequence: TGTGCCAGCAGTTCCCCTTCGACAGGGACGACCCAGTACTTC.

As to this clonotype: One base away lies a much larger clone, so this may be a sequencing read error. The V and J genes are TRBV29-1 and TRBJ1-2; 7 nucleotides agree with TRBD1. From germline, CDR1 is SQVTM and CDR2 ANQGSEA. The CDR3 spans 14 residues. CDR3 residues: CIVEDPDRVEGYTF. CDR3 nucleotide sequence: TGCATCGTTGAAGATCCAGACAGGGTCGAAGGCTACACCTTC.

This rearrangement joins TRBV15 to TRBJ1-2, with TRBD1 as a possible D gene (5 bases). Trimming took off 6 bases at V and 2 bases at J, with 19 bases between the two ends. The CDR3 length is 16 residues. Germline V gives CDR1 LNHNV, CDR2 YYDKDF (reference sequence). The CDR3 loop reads CATSPTGALLNYGYTF. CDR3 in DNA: TGTGCCACCAGTCCTACCGGGGCCCTATTGAACTATGGCTACACCTTC. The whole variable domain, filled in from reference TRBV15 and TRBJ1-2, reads DAMVIQNPRYQVTQFGKPVTLSCSQTLNHNVMYWYQQKSSQAPKLLFHYYDKDFNNEADTPDNFQSRRPNTSFCFLDIRSPGLGDTAMYLCATSPTGALLNYGYTFGSGTRLTVV.

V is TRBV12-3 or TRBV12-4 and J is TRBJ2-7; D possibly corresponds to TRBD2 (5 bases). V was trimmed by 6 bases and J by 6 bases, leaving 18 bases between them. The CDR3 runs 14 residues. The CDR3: CASRSWWPRGEQYF. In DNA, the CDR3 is TGTGCCAGCAGGTCCTGGTGGCCCCGGGGCGAGCAGTACTTC.

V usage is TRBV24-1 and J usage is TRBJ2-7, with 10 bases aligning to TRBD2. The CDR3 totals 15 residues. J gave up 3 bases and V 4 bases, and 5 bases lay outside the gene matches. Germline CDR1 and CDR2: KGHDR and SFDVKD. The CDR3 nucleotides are TGTGCCACCAGTGACCCCCGGACTAGCGGCTACGAGCAGTACTTC. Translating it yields CATSDPRTSGYEQYF.

The CDR3 DNA sequence: TGTGCCAGCAGTTCCTACGGAGGGGGCTACGAGCAGTACTTC. Its translation is CASSSYGGGYEQYF. This sequence joins TRBV12-3 or TRBV12-4 and TRBJ2-7; possibly TRBD1 or TRBD2 for D (6 bases each). V dropped 4 bases and J dropped 3 bases, with 13 bases sitting between them. This CDR3 contains 14 residues.

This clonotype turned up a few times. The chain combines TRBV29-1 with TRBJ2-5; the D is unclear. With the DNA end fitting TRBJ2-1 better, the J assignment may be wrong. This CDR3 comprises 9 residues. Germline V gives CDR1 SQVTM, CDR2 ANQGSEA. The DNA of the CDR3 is TGCAGCGTTGAAGCTGAGCAGTTCTTC. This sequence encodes CSVEAEQFF.

In DNA, the CDR3 is TGTGCCAGCAGCTTAGATCCCCGGACAGGGCTCTATGGCTACACCTTC. Translating it yields CASSLDPRTGLYGYTF. This chain links TRBV11-2 with TRBJ1-2, with 8 bases lining up with TRBD1. Germline CDR1 SGHAT, CDR2 FQNNGV. V was clipped by 0 bases and J by 4 bases; unmatched bases: 7. The CDR3 spans 16 residues.

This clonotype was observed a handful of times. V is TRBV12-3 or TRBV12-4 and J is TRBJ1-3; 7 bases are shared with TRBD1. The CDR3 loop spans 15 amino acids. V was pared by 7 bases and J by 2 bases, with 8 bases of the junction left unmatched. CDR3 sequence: CASNIQGTAGNTIYF. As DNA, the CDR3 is TGTGCCAGCAATATACAGGGGACTGCTGGAAACACCATATATTTT.

For the CDR3, the DNA is TGTGCCAGCAGCCCGGGGACAGGGACCCCCAATGAGCAGTTCTTC. Protein sequence: CASSPGTGTPNEQFF. This sequence joins TRBV7-9 and TRBJ2-1, with TRBD1 identical over 9 bases. The CDR3 sequence is 15 residues long. The germline V gene has CDR1 SEHNR and CDR2 FQNEAQ (reference sequence). Trimming took 5 bases from V and 6 from J; bases not matched to a gene: 8.

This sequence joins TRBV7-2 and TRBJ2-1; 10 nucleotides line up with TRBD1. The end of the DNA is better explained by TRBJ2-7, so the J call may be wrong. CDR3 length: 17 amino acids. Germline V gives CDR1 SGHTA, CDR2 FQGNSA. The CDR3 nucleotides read TGTGCCAGCAGCTTTTCCCGGACAGGGGGATTCCTATGGGAGCAGTACTTC. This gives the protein CASSFSRTGGFLWEQYF.

The CDR3 nucleotides read TGCGCCAGCAGCCAAGTAAGCGCAGCGTCAGGTCCCTACGAGCAGTACTTC. It encodes CASSQVSAASGPYEQYF. The chain carries TRBV4-1 and TRBJ2-7, with D unresolved. This CDR3 has 17 amino acids. Trimming shortened V by 1 base and J by 2 bases, and 18 bases separated the two germline ends. Germline assignment: CDR1 MGHRA and CDR2 YSYEKL.

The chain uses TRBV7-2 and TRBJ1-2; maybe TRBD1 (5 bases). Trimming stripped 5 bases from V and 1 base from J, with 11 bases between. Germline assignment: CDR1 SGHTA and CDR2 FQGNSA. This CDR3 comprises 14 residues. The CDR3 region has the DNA TGTGCCAGCAGCCGGGGGGACTTTAACTATGGCTACACCTTC. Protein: CASSRGDFNYGYTF.

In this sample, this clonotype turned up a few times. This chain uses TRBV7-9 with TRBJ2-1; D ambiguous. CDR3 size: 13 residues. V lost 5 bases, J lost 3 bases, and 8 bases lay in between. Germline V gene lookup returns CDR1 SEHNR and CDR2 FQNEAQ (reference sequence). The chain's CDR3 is CASSPEYYNEQFF. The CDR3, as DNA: TGTGCCAGCAGCCCAGAATACTACAATGAGCAGTTCTTC.

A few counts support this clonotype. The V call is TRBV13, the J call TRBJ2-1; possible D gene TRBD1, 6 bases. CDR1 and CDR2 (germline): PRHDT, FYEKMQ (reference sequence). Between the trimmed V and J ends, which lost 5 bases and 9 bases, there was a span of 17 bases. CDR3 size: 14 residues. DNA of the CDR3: TGTGCCAGCAGCCCGTTGACAGGAGTGGGTGAGCAGTTCTTC. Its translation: CASSPLTGVGEQFF.

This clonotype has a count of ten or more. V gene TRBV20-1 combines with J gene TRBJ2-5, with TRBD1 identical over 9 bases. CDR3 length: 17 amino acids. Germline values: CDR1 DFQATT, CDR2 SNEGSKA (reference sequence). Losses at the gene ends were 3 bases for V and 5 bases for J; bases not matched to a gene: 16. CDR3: CSARLWGAGTGRETQYF. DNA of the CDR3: TGCAGTGCTAGGCTCTGGGGGGCCGGGACAGGGCGCGAGACCCAGTACTTC.

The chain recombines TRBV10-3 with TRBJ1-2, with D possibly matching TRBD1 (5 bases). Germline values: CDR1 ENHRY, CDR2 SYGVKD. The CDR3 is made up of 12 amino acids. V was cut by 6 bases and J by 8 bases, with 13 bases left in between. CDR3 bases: TGTGCCATCAGCGCCGCAGAGGGGGGCTACACCTTC. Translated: CAISAAEGGYTF.

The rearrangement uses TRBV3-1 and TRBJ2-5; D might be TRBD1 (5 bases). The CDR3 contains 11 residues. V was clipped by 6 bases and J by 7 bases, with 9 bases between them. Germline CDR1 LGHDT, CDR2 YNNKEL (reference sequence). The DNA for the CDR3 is TGTGCCAGCAGACAGGAAGGGACCCAGTACTTC. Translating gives CASRQEGTQYF.

The CDR3 here is CASSPGASVYEQYF. The CDR3 DNA reads as TGTGCCAGCAGCCCCGGGGCTAGCGTCTACGAGCAGTACTTC. This chain links TRBV7-6 with TRBJ2-5; D is perhaps TRBD2 (6 bases). The assigned J gene may be wrong: the sequence end matches TRBJ2-7 better. The germline V gene has CDR1 SGHVS and CDR2 FNYEAQ. The CDR3 spans 14 residues.

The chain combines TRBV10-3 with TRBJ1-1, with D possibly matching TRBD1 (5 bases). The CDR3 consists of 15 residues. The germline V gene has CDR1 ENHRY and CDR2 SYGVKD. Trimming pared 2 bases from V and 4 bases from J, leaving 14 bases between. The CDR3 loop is CAISEVDGTGTEAFF. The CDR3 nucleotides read TGTGCCATCAGTGAGGTGGACGGGACGGGCACTGAAGCTTTCTTT.

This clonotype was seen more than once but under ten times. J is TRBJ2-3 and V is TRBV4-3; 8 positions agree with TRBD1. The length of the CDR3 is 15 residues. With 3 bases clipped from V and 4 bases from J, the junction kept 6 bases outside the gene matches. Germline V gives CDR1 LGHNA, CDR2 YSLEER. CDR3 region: CASSHATGAADTQYF. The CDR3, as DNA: TGCGCCAGCAGCCATGCGACAGGGGCCGCAGATACGCAGTATTTT.

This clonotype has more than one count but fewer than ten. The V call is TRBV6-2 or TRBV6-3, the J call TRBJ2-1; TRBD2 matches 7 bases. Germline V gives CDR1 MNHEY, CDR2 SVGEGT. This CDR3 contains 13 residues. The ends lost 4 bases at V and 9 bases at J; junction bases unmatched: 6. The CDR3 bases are TGTGCCAGCAGTTTACGACTAGCAGGTGAGCAGTTCTTC. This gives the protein CASSLRLAGEQFF.

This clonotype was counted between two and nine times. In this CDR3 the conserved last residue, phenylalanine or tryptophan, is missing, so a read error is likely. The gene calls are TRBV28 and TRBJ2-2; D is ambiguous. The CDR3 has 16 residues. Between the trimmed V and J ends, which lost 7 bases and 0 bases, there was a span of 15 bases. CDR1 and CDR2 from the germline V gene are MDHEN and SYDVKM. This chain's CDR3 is CASTQTLPANTGELFL. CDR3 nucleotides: TGTGCCAGCACCCAGACACTTCCTGCGAACACCGGGGAGCTGTTTCTT.

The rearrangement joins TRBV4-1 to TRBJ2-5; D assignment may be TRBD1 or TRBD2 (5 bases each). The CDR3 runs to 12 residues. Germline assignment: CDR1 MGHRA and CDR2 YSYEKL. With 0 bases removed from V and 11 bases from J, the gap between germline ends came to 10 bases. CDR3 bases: TGCGCCAGCAGCCAAGATGGGAGACAGCAGTACTTC. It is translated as CASSQDGRQQYF.